This TCR beta chain was recovered during a study of cytomegalovirus exposure and HLA in healthy donors. Germline V gene data show CDR1 as MGHRA and CDR2 as YSYEKL. Losses at the gene ends were 6 bases for V and 2 bases for J; bases not matched to a gene: 6. CDR3 length equals 14 residues. The roughly 120-subject validation cohort, separate from the approximately 670-subject first cohort, included the donors. Of note for this clone: Antigen specificity is unknown.

The study's findings and limits: The study put under 200 TCR beta chains on its list as cytomegalovirus-associated. While the bulk of TCR sequences proved rare, some public TCRs turned up in many donors.

The protocol was immunoSEQ multiplex PCR, while the TCRdb copy is restricted to in-frame clones and leaves out a portion. The sample lists around 190,000 clones; 85% were seen once. Input material: PBMCs. The TCR was taken from a young man in good health and CMV-seropositive. This chain links TRBV4-1 with TRBJ1-2; 7 positions agree with TRBD1. CDR3 sequence reads: CASSPGQINYGYTF. Here the CDR3 DNA reads TGCGCCAGCAGTCCGGGACAGATAAACTATGGCTACACCTTC.